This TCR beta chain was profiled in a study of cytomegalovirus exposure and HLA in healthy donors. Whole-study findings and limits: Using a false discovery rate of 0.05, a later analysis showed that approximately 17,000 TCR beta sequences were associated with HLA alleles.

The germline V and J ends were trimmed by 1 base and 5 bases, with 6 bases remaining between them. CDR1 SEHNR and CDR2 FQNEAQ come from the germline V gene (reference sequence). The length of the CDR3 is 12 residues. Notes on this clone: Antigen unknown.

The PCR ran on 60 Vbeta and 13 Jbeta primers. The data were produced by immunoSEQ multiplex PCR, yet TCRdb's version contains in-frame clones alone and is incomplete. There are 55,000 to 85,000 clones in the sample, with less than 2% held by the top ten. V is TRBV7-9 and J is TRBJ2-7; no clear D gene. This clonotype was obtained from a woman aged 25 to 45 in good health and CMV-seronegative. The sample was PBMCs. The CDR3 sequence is CASSLGHDEQYF. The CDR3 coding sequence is TGTGCCAGCAGCTTAGGACACGACGAGCAGTACTTC.